This is a list of T cell receptor beta chains from one sample in a study of T cell changes during pregnancy in multiple sclerosis. TCRdb's table, derived via immunoSEQ multiplex PCR, lists solely in-frame clones and lacks some. The sample has 45,000 to 55,000 clones, 80% to 95% seen once. The specimen comprised CD4+ T cells from peripheral blood mononuclear cells, sampled after pregnancy. The receptors were sampled from a female donor in good health, enrolled as a control in a pregnancy study. Each CDR3 is given with its conserved first and last residue. The order of the fields is clone size, D gene, V gene, J gene, CDR3 protein, CDR3 DNA. A D gene is named only where the DNA matches it firmly. A row's size may be missing; if present it is once, few, many or a size class.

size: once
D: NA
V: TRBV5-4
J: TRBJ1-1
CDR3: CASSLQGRTEAFF
DNA: TGTGCCAGCAGCTTACAGGGCCGGACTGAAGCTTTCTTT

size: few
D: NA
V: TRBV6-5
J: TRBJ2-7
CDR3: CASSSTIEVYEQYF
DNA: TGTGCCAGCAGCTCCACAATCGAAGTTTACGAGCAGTACTTC

size: NA
D: NA
V: TRBV6-5
J: TRBJ1-6
CDR3: CASSYGAGLSPLHF
DNA: TGTGCCAGCAGTTACGGGGCAGGGCTTTCACCCCTCCACTTT

size: NA
D: NA
V: TRBV9
J: TRBJ1-4
CDR3: CASNRQSFNEKLFF
DNA: TGTGCCAGCAACCGACAGTCCTTTAATGAAAAACTGTTTTTT

size: once
D: TRBD2
V: TRBV6-1
J: TRBJ2-3
CDR3: CASSDPTGLAGGDTQYF
DNA: TGTGCCAGCAGTGATCCTACGGGACTAGCGGGCGGGGATACGCAGTATTTT

size: NA
D: NA
V: TRBV27
J: TRBJ1-5
CDR3: CASSLYAMVGNQPQHF
DNA: TGTGCCAGCAGTTTATATGCCATGGTCGGGAATCAGCCCCAGCATTTT

size: NA
D: NA
V: TRBV27
J: TRBJ2-3
CDR3: CASSLSPLSTDTQYF
DNA: TGTGCCAGCAGTTTATCCCCCCTATCCACAGATACGCAGTATTTT

size: NA
D: NA
V: TRBV5-1
J: TRBJ1-4
CDR3: CASSLAGGSNNEKLFF
DNA: TGCGCCAGCTCCCTTGCGGGGGGCAGTAATAATGAAAAACTGTTTTTT

size: NA
D: NA
V: TRBV9
J: TRBJ1-1
CDR3: CASSAGTGRGTEAFF
DNA: TGTGCCAGCAGCGCCGGGACCGGGAGGGGCACTGAAGCTTTCTTT

size: NA
D: TRBD1
V: TRBV9
J: TRBJ1-2
CDR3: CASSVGTGYNGYTF
DNA: TGTGCCAGCAGCGTCGGGACAGGGTACAATGGCTACACCTTC

size: NA
D: NA
V: TRBV5-4
J: TRBJ2-5
CDR3: CASSLEGRETQYF
DNA: TGTGCCAGCAGCTTGGAAGGGAGAGAGACCCAGTACTTC

size: NA
D: NA
V: TRBV18
J: TRBJ2-7
CDR3: CASSPNPGRDYEQYF
DNA: TGTGCCAGCTCACCAAATCCAGGACGGGACTACGAGCAGTACTTC

size: NA
D: TRBD1
V: TRBV5-1
J: TRBJ2-7
CDR3: CASSLAAGTGSYEQYF
DNA: TGCGCCAGCAGCTTGGCCGCGGGGACAGGAAGCTACGAGCAGTACTTC